The clone carrying this TCR beta chain was seen a few times. Antigen specificity is unknown. Assay: immunoSEQ multiplex PCR; the TCRdb copy retains only in-frame clones and omits some. The repertoire holds roughly 120,000 clones, with around 94% as singletons. The sample originates from a study of T cell responses to AZD1222 COVID-19 vaccine. Background on the study: The study pooled second doses at about 4 or about 12 weeks. Study outcomes and limitations: Vaccine-related CD4 TCRs covered spike, predominating at 160-218 and 743-854. All repertoire sampling was performed exclusively after the peak T cell response. Spike-specific TCRs gained breadth and depth after people received two AZD1222 doses.

This CDR3 spans 15 amino acids. Per the germline V gene, CDR1 is DFQATT and CDR2 is SNEGSKA (reference sequence). V lost 3 bases, J lost 1 base, and 5 bases stayed unmatched. The receptor was isolated from an adult in good health. The chain links TRBV20-1 to TRBJ2-7; the match to TRBD2 covers 11 bases. The sequences come from peripheral blood, collected on day 0 of AZD1222 vaccination. The CDR3 sequence is CSASRTSGRSYEQYF. The CDR3 nucleotides are TGCAGTGCTAGTAGGACTAGCGGGCGTTCCTACGAGCAGTACTTC.